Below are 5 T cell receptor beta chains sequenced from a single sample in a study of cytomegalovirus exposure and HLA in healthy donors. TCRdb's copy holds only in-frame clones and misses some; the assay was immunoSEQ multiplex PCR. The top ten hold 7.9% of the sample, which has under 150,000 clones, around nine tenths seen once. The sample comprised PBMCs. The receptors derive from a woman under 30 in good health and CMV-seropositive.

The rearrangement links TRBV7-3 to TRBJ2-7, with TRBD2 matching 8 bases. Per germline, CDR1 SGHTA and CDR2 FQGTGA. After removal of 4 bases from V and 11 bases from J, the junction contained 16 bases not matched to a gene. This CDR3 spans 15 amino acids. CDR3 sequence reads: CASSSYAYSGSVKYF. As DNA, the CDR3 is TGTGCCAGCAGCTCCTATGCCTACAGCGGGAGTGTCAAGTACTTC.

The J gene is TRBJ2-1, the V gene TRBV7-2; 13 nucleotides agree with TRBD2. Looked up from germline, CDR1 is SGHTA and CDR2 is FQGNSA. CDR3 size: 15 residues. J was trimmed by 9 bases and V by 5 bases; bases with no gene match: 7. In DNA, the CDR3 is TGTGCCAGCAGCCGAGGGGGACTAGCGGGGAGTGAGCAGTTCTTC. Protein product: CASSRGGLAGSEQFF.

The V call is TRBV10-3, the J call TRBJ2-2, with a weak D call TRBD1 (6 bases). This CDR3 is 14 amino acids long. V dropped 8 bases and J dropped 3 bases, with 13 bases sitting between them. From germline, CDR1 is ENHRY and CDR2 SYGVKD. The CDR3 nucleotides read TGTGCCATCGGAGCACAGGGACACACCGGGGAGCTGTTTTTT. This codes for CAIGAQGHTGELFF.

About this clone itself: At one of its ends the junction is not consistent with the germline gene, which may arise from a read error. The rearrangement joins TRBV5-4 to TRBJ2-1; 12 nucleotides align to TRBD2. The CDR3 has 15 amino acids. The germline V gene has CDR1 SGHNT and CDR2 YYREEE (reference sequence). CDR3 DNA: TGTGCCAGCAGCTTGGAACTAGCGGGGGGAGATACCCAAATCTTC. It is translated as CASSLELAGGDTQIF.

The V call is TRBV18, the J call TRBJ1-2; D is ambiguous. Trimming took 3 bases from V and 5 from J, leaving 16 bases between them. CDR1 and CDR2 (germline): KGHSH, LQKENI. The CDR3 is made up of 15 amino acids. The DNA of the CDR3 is TGTGCCAGCTCACCCCCGGTGTCGGGATGGTATGGCTACACCTTC. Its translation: CASSPPVSGWYGYTF.